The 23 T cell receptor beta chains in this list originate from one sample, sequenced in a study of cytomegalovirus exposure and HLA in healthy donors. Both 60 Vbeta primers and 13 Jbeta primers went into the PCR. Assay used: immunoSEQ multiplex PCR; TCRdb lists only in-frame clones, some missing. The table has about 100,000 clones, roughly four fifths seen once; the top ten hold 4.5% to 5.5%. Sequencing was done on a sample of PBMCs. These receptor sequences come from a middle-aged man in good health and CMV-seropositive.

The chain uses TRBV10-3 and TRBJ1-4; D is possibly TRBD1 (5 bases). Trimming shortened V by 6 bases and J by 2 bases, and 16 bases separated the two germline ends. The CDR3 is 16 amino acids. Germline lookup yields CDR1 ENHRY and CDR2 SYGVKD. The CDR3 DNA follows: TGTGCCATCAGCCCCAATAGCGGGGCCACTAATGAAAAACTGTTTTTT. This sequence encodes CAISPNSGATNEKLFF.

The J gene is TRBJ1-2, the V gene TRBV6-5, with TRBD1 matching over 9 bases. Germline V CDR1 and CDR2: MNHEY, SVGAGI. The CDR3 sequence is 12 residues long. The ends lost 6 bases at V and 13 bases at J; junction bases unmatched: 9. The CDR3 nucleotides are TGTGCCAGCAGCAAAATACAGGGGGCGAGCACCTTC. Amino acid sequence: CASSKIQGASTF.

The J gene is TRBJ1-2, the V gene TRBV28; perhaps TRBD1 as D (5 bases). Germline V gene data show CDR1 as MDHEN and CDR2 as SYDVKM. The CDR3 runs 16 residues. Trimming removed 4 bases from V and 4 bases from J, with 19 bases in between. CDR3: CASSSPLGGTFYGYTF. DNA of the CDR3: TGTGCCAGCAGTTCCCCTTTGGGAGGGACCTTCTATGGCTACACCTTC.

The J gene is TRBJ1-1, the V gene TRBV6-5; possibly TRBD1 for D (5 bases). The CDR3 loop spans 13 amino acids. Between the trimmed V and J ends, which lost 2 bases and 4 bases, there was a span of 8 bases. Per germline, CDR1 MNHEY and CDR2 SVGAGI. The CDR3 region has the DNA TGTGCCAGCAGTTACGGGGGGTCCACTGAAGCTTTCTTT. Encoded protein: CASSYGGSTEAFF.

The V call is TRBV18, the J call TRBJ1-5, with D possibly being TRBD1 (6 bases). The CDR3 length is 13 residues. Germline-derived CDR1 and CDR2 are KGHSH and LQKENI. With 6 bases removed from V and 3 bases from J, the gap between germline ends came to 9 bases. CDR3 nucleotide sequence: TGTGCCAGCTCCTCAGGGGACAATCAGCCCCAGCATTTT. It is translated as CASSSGDNQPQHF.

CDR3 coding DNA: TGTGCCAGTAGTTTCAGCGGGGGCCTTACCTACGAGCAGTACTTC. Translating it yields CASSFSGGLTYEQYF. The chain joins TRBV19 to TRBJ2-5, with TRBD2 matching 8 bases. The end of the DNA is better explained by TRBJ2-7, so the J call may be wrong. Germline V gene lookup returns CDR1 LNHDA and CDR2 SQIVND (reference sequence). There are 15 residues in the CDR3.

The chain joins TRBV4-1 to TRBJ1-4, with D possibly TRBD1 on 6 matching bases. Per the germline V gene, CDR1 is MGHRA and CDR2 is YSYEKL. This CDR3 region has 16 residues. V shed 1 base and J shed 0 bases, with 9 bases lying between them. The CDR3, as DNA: TGCGCCAGCAGCCAAGGTGGGACATCAACTAATGAAAAACTGTTTTTT. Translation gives CASSQGGTSTNEKLFF.

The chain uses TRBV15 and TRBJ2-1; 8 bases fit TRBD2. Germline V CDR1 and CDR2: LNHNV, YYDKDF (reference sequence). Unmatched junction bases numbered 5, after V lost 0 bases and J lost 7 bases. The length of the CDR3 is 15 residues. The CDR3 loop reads CATSRDFSGSNEQFF. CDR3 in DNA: TGTGCCACCAGCAGAGACTTCAGCGGGAGTAATGAGCAGTTCTTC.

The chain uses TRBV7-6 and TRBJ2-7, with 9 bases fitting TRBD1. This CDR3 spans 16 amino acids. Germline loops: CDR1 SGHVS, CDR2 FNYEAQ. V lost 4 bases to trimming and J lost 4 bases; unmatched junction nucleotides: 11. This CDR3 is CASSYGGGTGNYEQYF. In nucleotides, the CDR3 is TGTGCCAGCAGCTATGGGGGCGGGACAGGGAATTACGAGCAGTACTTC.

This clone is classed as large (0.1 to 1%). The CDR3 sequence: CASSLSHNPMNTEAFF. CDR3 in DNA: TGCGCCAGCAGCTTGTCCCACAACCCCATGAACACTGAAGCTTTCTTT. The rearrangement joins TRBV5-1 to TRBJ1-1; D unclear. Trimming removed 1 base from V and 0 bases from J, with 13 bases in between. The CDR3 is 16 residues long. The germline V gene encodes CDR1 SGHRS and CDR2 YFSETQ.

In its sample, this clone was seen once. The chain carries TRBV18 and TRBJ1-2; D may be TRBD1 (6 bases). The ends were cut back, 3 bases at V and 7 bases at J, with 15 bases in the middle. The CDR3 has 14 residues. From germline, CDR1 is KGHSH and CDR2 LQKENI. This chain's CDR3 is CASSPETGRFGYTF. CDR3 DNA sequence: TGTGCCAGCTCACCGGAAACAGGGCGATTTGGCTACACCTTC. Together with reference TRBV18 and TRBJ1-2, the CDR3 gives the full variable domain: NAGVMQNPRHLVRRRGQEARLRCSPMKGHSHVYWYRQLPEEGLKFMVYLQKENIIDESGMPKERFSAEFPKEGPSILRIQQVVRGDSAAYFCASSPETGRFGYTFGSGTRLTVV.

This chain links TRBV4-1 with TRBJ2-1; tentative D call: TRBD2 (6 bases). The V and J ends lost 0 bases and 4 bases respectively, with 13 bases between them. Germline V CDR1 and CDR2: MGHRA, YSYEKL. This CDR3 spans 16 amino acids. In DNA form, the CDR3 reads TGCGCCAGCAGCCAAGATACTCGGGAGCTTTACAATGAGCAGTTCTTC. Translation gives CASSQDTRELYNEQFF.

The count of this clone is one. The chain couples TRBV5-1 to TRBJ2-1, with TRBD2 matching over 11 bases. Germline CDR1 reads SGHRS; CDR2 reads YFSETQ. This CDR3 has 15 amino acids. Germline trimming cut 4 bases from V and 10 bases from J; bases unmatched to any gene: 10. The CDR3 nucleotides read TGCGCCAGCAGCCGAGGGACTAGCGGAGATGAGGAGCAGTTCTTC. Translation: CASSRGTSGDEEQFF. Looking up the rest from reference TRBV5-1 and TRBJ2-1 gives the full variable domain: KAGVTQTPRYLIKTRGQQVTLSCSPISGHRSVSWYQQTPGQGLQFLFEYFSETQRNKGNFPGRFSGRQFSNSRSEMNVSTLELGDSALYLCASSRGTSGDEEQFFGPGTRLTVL.

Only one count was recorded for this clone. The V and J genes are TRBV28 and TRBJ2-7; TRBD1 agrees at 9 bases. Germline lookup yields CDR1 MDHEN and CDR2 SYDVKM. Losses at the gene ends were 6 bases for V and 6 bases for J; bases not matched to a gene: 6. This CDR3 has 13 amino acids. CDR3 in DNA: TGTGCCAGCAGAGACAGGGGGTTGGGCGAGCAGTACTTC. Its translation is CASRDRGLGEQYF.

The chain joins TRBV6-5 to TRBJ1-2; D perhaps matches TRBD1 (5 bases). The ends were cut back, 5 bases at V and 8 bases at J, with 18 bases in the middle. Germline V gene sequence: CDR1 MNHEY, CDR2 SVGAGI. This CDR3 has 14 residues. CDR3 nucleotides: TGTGCCAGCAGTATAACTCAGGGAATGGGAGGCTACACCTTC. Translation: CASSITQGMGGYTF.

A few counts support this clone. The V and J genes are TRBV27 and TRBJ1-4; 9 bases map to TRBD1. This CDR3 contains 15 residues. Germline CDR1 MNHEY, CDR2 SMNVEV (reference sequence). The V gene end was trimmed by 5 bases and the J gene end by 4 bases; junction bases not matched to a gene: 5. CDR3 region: CASSPGQGYNEKLFF. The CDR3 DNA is TGTGCCAGCAGTCCGGGACAGGGTTATAATGAAAAACTGTTTTTT.

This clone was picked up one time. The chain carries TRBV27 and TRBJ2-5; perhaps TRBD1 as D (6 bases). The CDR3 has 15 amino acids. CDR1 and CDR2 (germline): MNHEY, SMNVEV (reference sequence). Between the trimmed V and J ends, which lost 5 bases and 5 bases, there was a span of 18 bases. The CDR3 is CASSGVTGVGETQYF. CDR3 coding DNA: TGTGCCAGCAGTGGCGTGACAGGTGTAGGGGAGACCCAGTACTTC.

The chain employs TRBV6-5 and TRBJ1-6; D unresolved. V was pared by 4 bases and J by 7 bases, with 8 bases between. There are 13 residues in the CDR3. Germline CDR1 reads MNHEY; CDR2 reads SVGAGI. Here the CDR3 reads CASSLSGNSPLHF. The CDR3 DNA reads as TGTGCCAGCAGTTTGTCCGGGAATTCACCCCTCCACTTT.

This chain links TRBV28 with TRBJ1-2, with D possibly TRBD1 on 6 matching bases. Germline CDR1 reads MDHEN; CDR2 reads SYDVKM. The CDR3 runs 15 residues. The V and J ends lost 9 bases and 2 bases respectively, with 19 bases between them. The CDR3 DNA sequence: TGTGCCAGTAGAAAGGGGTTGGGACAAAACTATGGCTACACCTTC. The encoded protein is CASRKGLGQNYGYTF.

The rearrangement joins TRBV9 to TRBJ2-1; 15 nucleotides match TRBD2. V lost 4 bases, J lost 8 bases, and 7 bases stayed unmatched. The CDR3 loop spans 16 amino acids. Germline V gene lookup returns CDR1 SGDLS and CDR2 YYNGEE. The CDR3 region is CASSPRTSGGAYEQFF. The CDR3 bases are TGTGCCAGCAGCCCTCGGACTAGCGGGGGGGCATATGAGCAGTTCTTC.

As DNA, the CDR3 is TGTGCCAGCAGAGCTAGCGGGGCCTACGAGCAGTACTTC. This gives the protein CASRASGAYEQYF. The chain combines TRBV6-5 with TRBJ2-7; 9 bases are shared with TRBD2. The CDR3 is made up of 13 amino acids. The germline V gene encodes CDR1 MNHEY and CDR2 SVGAGI. The ends lost 6 bases at V and 2 bases at J; junction bases unmatched: 2.

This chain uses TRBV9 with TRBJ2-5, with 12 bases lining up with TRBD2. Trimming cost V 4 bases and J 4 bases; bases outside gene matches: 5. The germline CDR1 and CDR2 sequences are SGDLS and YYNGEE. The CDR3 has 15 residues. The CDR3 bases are TGTGCCAGCAGCAACCGACTAGCGGGGGTAGAGACCCAGTACTTC. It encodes CASSNRLAGVETQYF.

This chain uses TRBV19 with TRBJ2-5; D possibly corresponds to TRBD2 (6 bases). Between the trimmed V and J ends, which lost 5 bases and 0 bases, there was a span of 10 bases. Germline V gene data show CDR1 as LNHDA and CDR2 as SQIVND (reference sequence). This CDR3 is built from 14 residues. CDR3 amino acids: CASSAGTHQETQYF. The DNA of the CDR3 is TGTGCCAGTAGTGCCGGGACTCACCAAGAGACCCAGTACTTC.